This is a list of T cell receptor beta chains from one sample in a study of OX40 agonist ivuxolimab in advanced cancers. Sequencing used immunoSEQ multiplex PCR; TCRdb keeps in-frame clones, though not all of them. The sample yields about 54,000 clones, approximately 80% seen once. The sample was CD4+ or CD8+ T cells sorted from blood, taken in a trial of the OX40 agonist ivuxolimab. Receptors were obtained from an adult with an advanced solid tumor such as melanoma, head and neck, liver or kidney cancer. Each CDR3 is given with its conserved first and last residue. A D gene is named only where the DNA matches it firmly. Rows give clone size only sometimes, using once, few, many, or a class for an expanded clone.

d_call j_call clone_size v_call cdr3_aa cdr3_nt
NA TRBJ1-2 NA TRBV7-9 CAGKKENYGYTF TGTGCCGGAAAGAAAGAAAACTATGGCTACACCTTC
TRBD1 TRBJ2-7 once TRBV9 CASSARTGGIYEQYF TGTGCCAGCAGCGCCCGGACAGGGGGTATCTACGAGCAGTACTTC
TRBD1 TRBJ1-5 NA TRBV25-1 CASSPSGTGFANQPQHF TGTGCCAGCAGTCCATCCGGGACAGGGTTTGCGAATCAGCCCCAGCATTTT
TRBD1 TRBJ1-2 NA TRBV6-5 CASSRRDRGYTF TGTGCCAGCAGTCGGAGGGACAGAGGCTACACCTTC
NA TRBJ1-1 NA TRBV20-1 CSAAANTEAFF TGCAGTGCTGCGGCCAACACTGAAGCTTTCTTT
NA TRBJ2-5 NA TRBV18 CASSPPTGLETQYF TGTGCCAGCTCACCACCCACAGGCTTGGAGACCCAGTACTTC
NA TRBJ2-2 NA TRBV7-2 CASSPFLVGELFF TGTGCCAGCAGCCCCTTTCTGGTCGGGGAGCTGTTTTTT
NA TRBJ2-6 NA TRBV6-5 CASSFDIFPGANVLTF TGTGCCAGCAGTTTCGACATCTTTCCAGGGGCCAACGTCCTGACTTTC
NA TRBJ2-5 once TRBV27 CASSPLRRQETQYF TGTGCCAGCAGTCCCCTACGACGACAAGAGACCCAGTACTTC
NA TRBJ2-1 NA TRBV7-2 CASSLVDSRSRHEQFF TGTGCCAGCAGCTTAGTTGACTCCAGATCTCGTCATGAGCAGTTCTTC
NA TRBJ2-5 NA TRBV9 CASSGLASEKTQYF TGTGCCAGCAGCGGTCTAGCGTCCGAGAAGACCCAGTACTTC
NA TRBJ1-3 medium-sized TRBV7-9 CASSLYTNTIYF TGTGCCAGCAGCTTATATACAAACACCATATATTTT
NA TRBJ1-2 NA TRBV6-7 CASSYSNCPTNYGYTF TGTGCCAGCAGTTACTCAAATTGCCCGACTAACTATGGCTACACCTTC
NA TRBJ2-5 NA TRBV25-1 CASSELGNRETQYF TGTGCCAGCAGTGAATTGGGCAACCGGGAGACCCAGTACTTC
NA TRBJ1-5 NA TRBV7-6 CASSARPGLNVRNQPQHF TGTGCCAGCAGCGCCCGCCCGGGACTTAATGTCAGAAATCAGCCCCAGCATTTT
NA TRBJ2-1 NA TRBV7-2 CASSLAKRAPSYNEQFF TGTGCCAGCAGCTTAGCGAAGCGGGCGCCATCCTACAATGAGCAGTTCTTC
NA TRBJ1-5 once TRBV6-5 CASRGTNQPQHF TGTGCCAGCAGGGGTACCAATCAGCCCCAGCATTTT
NA TRBJ1-2 NA TRBV6-1 CASSEGVYGYTF TGTGCCAGCAGTGAGGGTGTTTATGGCTACACCTTC
TRBD2 TRBJ2-1 NA TRBV2 CASCQVGASGYNEQFF TGTGCCAGCTGTCAAGTCGGGGCTAGCGGCTACAATGAGCAGTTCTTC
NA TRBJ1-5 medium-sized TRBV7-9 CASSLDNQPQHF TGTGCCAGCAGCTTAGACAATCAGCCCCAGCATTTT
NA TRBJ1-5 NA TRBV27 CASSLWGYGNQPQHF TGTGCCAGCAGTTTATGGGGCTACGGCAATCAGCCCCAGCATTTT
NA TRBJ2-5 NA TRBV7-2 CASSLIPGETQYF TGTGCCAGCAGCTTAATCCCCGGGGAGACCCAGTACTTC
NA TRBJ1-2 NA TRBV7-2 CASSLDLAAVYGYTF TGTGCCAGCAGCTTAGATCTAGCGGCAGTCTATGGCTACACCTTC
NA TRBJ1-3 NA TRBV19 CASSIRPGNTIYF TGTGCCAGTAGTATCCGGCCGGGAAACACCATATATTTT
TRBD1 TRBJ2-7 NA TRBV5-6 CASRYRGYEQYF TGTGCCAGCAGATACAGGGGGTACGAGCAGTACTTC
TRBD2 TRBJ2-7 NA TRBV19 CASSNERGRGQYF TGTGCCAGTAGTAATGAGCGGGGAAGGGGGCAGTACTTC
TRBD2 TRBJ2-7 once TRBV10-1 CASSPSGIYEQYF TGCGCCAGCAGTCCTAGCGGGATCTACGAGCAGTACTTC
TRBD1 TRBJ1-1 NA TRBV5-1 CASSTGQGPNTEAFF TGCGCCAGCAGCACAGGACAGGGGCCTAACACTGAAGCTTTCTTT
TRBD1 TRBJ1-2 NA TRBV7-2 CASSSHRGPVDGYTF TGTGCCAGCAGCTCACACAGGGGGCCGGTTGATGGCTACACCTTC
TRBD2 TRBJ2-1 NA TRBV5-1 CASSPRRRGLAEYNEQFF TGCGCCAGCAGCCCAAGGCGTCGGGGACTAGCGGAATACAATGAGCAGTTCTTC
TRBD2 TRBJ2-3 few TRBV10-2 CASSLAGRGTDTQYF TGCGCCAGCAGTCTAGCGGGAAGGGGCACAGATACGCAGTATTTT
NA TRBJ2-7 NA TRBV4-3 CASSQDQGLTYEQYF TGCGCCAGCAGCCAAGACCAGGGGCTCACCTACGAGCAGTACTTC
NA TRBJ2-1 NA TRBV19 CASSLRATYNEQFF TGTGCCAGCTCTCTCCGGGCGACTTACAATGAGCAGTTCTTC
NA TRBJ1-1 NA TRBV5-1 CASSLGPFGGRNTEAFF TGCGCCAGCAGCTTAGGACCGTTTGGAGGTCGGAACACTGAAGCTTTCTTT
NA TRBJ1-2 NA TRBV15 CATSRDSHYGYTF TGTGCCACCAGCAGAGATAGTCACTATGGCTACACCTTC
NA TRBJ1-6 few TRBV27 CASRRTDNSPLHF TGTGCCAGCAGACGAACAGATAATTCACCCCTCCACTTT
NA TRBJ1-1 NA TRBV18 CASSPQRGNTEAFF TGTGCCAGCTCACCACAACGGGGGAACACTGAAGCTTTCTTT
NA TRBJ2-7 NA TRBV5-5 CASSYASSTSSYEQYF TGTGCCAGCAGCTACGCTTCTTCGACGAGCTCCTACGAGCAGTACTTC
TRBD2 TRBJ2-3 NA TRBV28 CASSLLAGEPSTQYF TGTGCCAGCAGTTTGCTAGCGGGAGAGCCCAGTACGCAGTATTTT
NA TRBJ1-1 NA TRBV28 CASLGNTEAFF TGTGCCAGCCTCGGGAACACTGAAGCTTTCTTT
NA TRBJ2-2 NA TRBV27 CASLGTANTGELFF TGTGCCAGTTTGGGGACGGCGAACACCGGGGAGCTGTTTTTT
NA TRBJ2-5 NA TRBV19 CASAREPRATQYF TGTGCCAGTGCACGAGAGCCACGGGCGACCCAGTACTTC
NA TRBJ2-6 NA TRBV4-3 CASSPGRGVSGANVLTF TGCGCCAGCAGCCCGGGCCGGGGAGTCTCTGGGGCCAACGTCCTGACTTTC
NA TRBJ1-1 NA TRBV6-5 CAVGRSDTEAFF TGTGCGGTGGGGCGGTCAGACACTGAAGCTTTCTTT
TRBD1 TRBJ1-2 once TRBV30 CAWSRTGGGGYTF TGTGCCTGGTCCCGGACAGGCGGAGGAGGCTACACCTTC
NA TRBJ2-3 NA TRBV30 CAWSPGDTQYF TGTGCCTGGAGTCCGGGGGATACGCAGTATTTT
TRBD1 TRBJ1-5 NA TRBV28 CASRTGENSNQPQHF TGTGCCAGCAGGACAGGGGAGAATAGCAATCAGCCCCAGCATTTT
TRBD1 TRBJ1-1 NA TRBV18 CASSPGQGNTEAFF TGTGCCAGCTCCCCGGGACAGGGCAACACTGAAGCTTTCTTT
TRBD1 TRBJ1-2 NA TRBV18 CASSRTGGFGYTF TGTGCCAGCTCACGGACAGGGGGCTTTGGCTACACCTTC
NA TRBJ2-3 NA TRBV19 CASSPVGSTDTQYF TGTGCCAGTTCCCCGGTGGGTAGCACAGATACGCAGTATTTT
TRBD1 TRBJ1-2 NA TRBV6-5 CASSTGGWSIGYTF TGTGCCAGCAGTACAGGGGGCTGGAGTATCGGCTACACCTTC
TRBD1 TRBJ1-4 NA TRBV5-5 CASSRGQGFNEKLFF TGTGCCAGCAGCCGGGGACAGGGGTTTAATGAAAAACTGTTTTTT
TRBD1 TRBJ1-2 NA TRBV6-5 CASSQALTGAYGYTF TGTGCCAGCAGCCAAGCGCTTACAGGGGCCTATGGCTACACCTTC